Below, 15 T cell receptor beta chains from the same sample are listed, as sequenced in a study of blood T cell repertoires in COVID-19. The table came from immunoSEQ multiplex PCR; TCRdb's copy has only in-frame clones and leaves some out. Of roughly 43,000 clones listed, 87% are singletons. Material for sequencing was peripheral blood. The receptors come from a man aged 60-69 years with active COVID-19.

The chain employs TRBV19 and TRBJ2-7; D unresolved. This CDR3 has 11 amino acids. V shed 6 bases and J shed 13 bases, with 16 bases lying between them. Germline V gene lookup returns CDR1 LNHDA and CDR2 SQIVND (reference sequence). In nucleotides, the CDR3 is TGTGCCAGTAGCATCTTGGGCTACCTTTACTTC. Its translation is CASSILGYLYF.

The rearrangement joins TRBV4-3 to TRBJ2-2; no definite D call. Trimming pared 1 base from V and 4 bases from J, leaving 10 bases between. The CDR3 loop spans 15 amino acids. CDR1 LGHNA and CDR2 YSLEER come from the germline V gene. CDR3 nucleotides: TGCGCCAGCAGCCAAGTGGCCCCAACCACCGGGGAGCTGTTTTTT. Amino acid sequence: CASSQVAPTTGELFF.

The rearrangement uses TRBV30 and TRBJ1-1, with a tentative D call TRBD1 (5 bases). The CDR3 sequence is 15 residues long. Germline assignment: CDR1 GTSNPN and CDR2 SVGIG (reference sequence). Trimming removed 0 bases at V and 4 bases at J, with 15 bases between. CDR3 nucleotide sequence: TGTGCCTGGAGTGTCGGGCAGGGTGGTTTCACTGAAGCTTTCTTT. Translated, it gives CAWSVGQGGFTEAFF.

The CDR3 reads CANKPGQGRGKLFF. CDR3 nucleotide sequence: TGTGCCAACAAACCGGGACAGGGTCGCGGTAAACTGTTTTTT. The genes are TRBV6-5 and TRBJ1-4; TRBD1 agrees at 9 bases. Germline V gives CDR1 MNHEY, CDR2 SVGAGI. V lost 10 bases and J lost 11; bases outside the gene matches: 14. The CDR3 length is 14 residues.

The V call is TRBV19, the J call TRBJ1-1; D is possibly TRBD1 (6 bases). CDR1 and CDR2 (germline): LNHDA, SQIVND (reference sequence). The CDR3 loop spans 15 amino acids. Trimming cost V 5 bases and J 0 bases, with 13 bases left between them. CDR3 protein: CASSSQGRMNTEAFF. The CDR3 bases are TGTGCCAGTAGTTCACAGGGACGTATGAACACTGAAGCTTTCTTT.

The chain employs TRBV18 and TRBJ2-3, with 8 nucleotides matching TRBD2. Germline CDR1 is KGHSH and CDR2 is LQKENI. The CDR3 has 16 amino acids. After removal of 1 base from V and 6 bases from J, the junction contained 9 bases not matched to a gene. CDR3 sequence: CASSPLREGRVDTQYF. For the CDR3, the DNA is TGTGCCAGCTCACCACTCCGGGAGGGCCGAGTGGATACGCAGTATTTT.

The chain has TRBV11-2 and TRBJ1-6; the D gene is possibly TRBD1 (6 bases). Germline V gene data show CDR1 as SGHAT and CDR2 as FQNNGV. V lost 5 bases, J lost 6 bases, and 17 bases lay in between. This CDR3 spans 16 amino acids. The CDR3 spells CASSLRRDTLNSPLHF. The CDR3 DNA reads as TGTGCCAGCAGCCTACGAAGGGACACACTTAATTCACCCCTCCACTTT.

This clone was detected only a few times. The rearrangement links TRBV29-1 to TRBJ2-3; TRBD2 matches at 10 bases. Germline CDR1 SQVTM, CDR2 ANQGSEA. The CDR3 spans 15 residues. The ends lost 6 bases at V and 4 bases at J; junction bases unmatched: 10. The DNA of the CDR3 is TGCAGCGTGCAGACTAGCGGGTCCGGGGCAGATACGCAGTATTTT. It specifies CSVQTSGSGADTQYF.

This chain joins TRBV10-1 and TRBJ2-5; 9 bases are a match to TRBD1. The trim removed 0 bases at V and 5 bases at J, leaving 4 bases unmatched. The CDR3 totals 15 residues. Per the germline V gene, CDR1 is WNHNN and CDR2 is SYGVQD (reference sequence). The CDR3 protein is CASSESGTGYETQYF. CDR3 bases: TGCGCCAGCAGTGAGTCCGGGACAGGGTACGAGACCCAGTACTTC.

The chain recombines TRBV28 with TRBJ1-2; tentatively, D is TRBD1 (5 bases). The CDR3 is 12 residues long. Germline V gene lookup returns CDR1 MDHEN and CDR2 SYDVKM. Trimming removed 7 bases from V and 7 bases from J, with 13 bases in between. The CDR3 sequence: CASTLGVSGYTF. The CDR3 bases are TGTGCCAGCACCCTAGGGGTGTCTGGCTACACCTTC.

The rearrangement joins TRBV7-2 to TRBJ2-1; D is ambiguous. The CDR3 runs 14 residues. Trimming removed 1 base from V and 9 bases from J, with 13 bases in between. In germline, CDR1 is SGHTA, CDR2 FQGNSA. CDR3 sequence (DNA): TGTGCCAGCAGCTTAGACTCCTTGGGCCGTGAGCAGTTCTTC. It translates to CASSLDSLGREQFF. The full variable domain, rest sourced from reference TRBV7-2 and TRBJ2-1, is GAGVSQSPSNKVTEKGKDVELRCDPISGHTALYWYRQSLGQGLEFLIYFQGNSAPDKSGLPSDRFSAERTGGSVSTLTIQRTQQEDSAVYLCASSLDSLGREQFFGPGTRLTVL.

The chain joins TRBV20-1 to TRBJ2-5; weak D call: TRBD1 (6 bases). V was pared by 3 bases and J by 5 bases, with 13 bases between. This CDR3 region has 13 residues. Germline V gene data show CDR1 as DFQATT and CDR2 as SNEGSKA (reference sequence). CDR3 region: CSASQGGGETQYF. DNA for the CDR3: TGCAGTGCTAGTCAAGGGGGTGGGGAGACCCAGTACTTC.

V usage is TRBV5-1 and J usage is TRBJ1-2; TRBD1 is a possible D gene (5 bases). CDR3 size: 14 residues. From germline, CDR1 is SGHRS and CDR2 YFSETQ. V lost 4 bases and J 2 bases, leaving 12 bases between the germline ends. CDR3 sequence: CASSEEQGNYGYTF. Here the CDR3 DNA reads TGCGCCAGCAGCGAAGAGCAGGGAAACTATGGCTACACCTTC.

This clone was observed a few times. The rearrangement joins TRBV3-1 (or the pseudogene TRBV3-2) to TRBJ1-5; perhaps TRBD1 as D (6 bases). The V end lost 0 bases, the J end lost 7 bases, and 13 bases lay between the germline ends. Germline V gene lookup returns CDR1 LGHDT and CDR2 YNNKEL (reference sequence). The CDR3 length is 15 residues. In DNA, the CDR3 is TGTGCCAGCAGCCAAGATTCGGCAGGGGCACAGCCCCAGCATTTT. It specifies CASSQDSAGAQPQHF.

The chain couples TRBV7-9 to TRBJ2-2, with 10 bases identical to TRBD2. The CDR3 sequence is 17 residues long. The ends lost 1 base at V and 4 bases at J; junction bases unmatched: 6. Looked up from germline, CDR1 is SEHNR and CDR2 is FQNEAQ (reference sequence). CDR3 sequence (DNA): TGTGCCAGCAGCTTAGTTGTGGCTAGCGGGGGCACCGGGGAGCTGTTTTTT. It is translated as CASSLVVASGGTGELFF.